This T cell receptor (beta chain) is from a study of HIV-infected patients and healthy controls. Germline CDR1 is MNHEY and CDR2 is SVGAGI. There are 14 residues in the CDR3. V was clipped by 4 bases and J by 5 bases, with 15 bases between them. The repertoire came from unfractionated whole blood and reflected all unsorted peripheral T cells. Around 0.5 ug RNA was reverse transcribed with alpha and beta constant-region primers. Separate chain-specific third strand synthesis with multiplexing indices produced the alpha and beta libraries. TCRdb reprocessed the 5' RACE reads via MiXCR and lists one record per CDR3 protein. The sample has around 9,800 distinct CDR3 sequences, around 7% seen once; the top ten hold around 36%. This clonotype was detected many times.

The chain combines TRBV6-5 with TRBJ2-7; TRBD1 is a possible D gene (5 bases). This TCR was recovered from an adult with HIV infection. Specimen: blood, collected before antiretroviral therapy. The CDR3 DNA follows: TGTGCCAGCAGTTCCTCAGGGTCCCGGAACGAGCAGTACTTC. It encodes CASSSSGSRNEQYF.